The present T cell receptor beta chain was sequenced within a study of early T cells in non-severe SARS-CoV-2 infection. Across the study: Bulk RNA taken from unsorted whole blood was sequenced, leaving chains unpaired. The study, taken as a whole, reports: Anti-spike CD8 responses were favored by VDJdb matching, which missed private and CD4 specificities.

This clonotype was seen ten or more times. Antigen specificity is unknown. Individual cDNA molecules received unique molecular identifiers. TCRdb processed the 5' RACE reads anew with MiXCR; each CDR3 protein has one entry. Of approximately 60,000 distinct CDR3 sequences listed, around 13% are singletons. V lost 6 bases and J 2 bases, leaving 15 bases between the germline ends. Germline values: CDR1 DFQATT, CDR2 SNEGSKA (reference sequence). This CDR3 is 14 amino acids long. The rearrangement uses TRBV20-1 and TRBJ2-3, with D maybe TRBD1 (6 bases). The clonotype was recovered from an adult who was a healthcare worker with PCR-confirmed SARS-CoV-2 infection or an uninfected control (not recorded which). Material for sequencing was whole blood. The DNA of the CDR3 is TGCAGTGCCCGATACAGGGAACTCACAGATACGCAGTATTTT. Translating gives CSARYRELTDTQYF.